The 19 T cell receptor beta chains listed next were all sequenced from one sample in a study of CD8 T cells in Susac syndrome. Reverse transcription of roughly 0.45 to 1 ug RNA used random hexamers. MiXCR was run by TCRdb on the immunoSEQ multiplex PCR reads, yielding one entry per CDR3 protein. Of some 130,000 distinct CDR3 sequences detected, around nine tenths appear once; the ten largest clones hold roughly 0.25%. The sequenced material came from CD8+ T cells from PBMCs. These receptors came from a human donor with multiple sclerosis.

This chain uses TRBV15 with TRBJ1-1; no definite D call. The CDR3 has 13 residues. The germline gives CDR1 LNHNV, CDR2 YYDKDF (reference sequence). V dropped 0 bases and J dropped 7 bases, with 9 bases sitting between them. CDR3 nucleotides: TGTGCCACCAGCAGAGATTGGGTCAGTGAAGCTTTCTTT. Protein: CATSRDWVSEAFF.

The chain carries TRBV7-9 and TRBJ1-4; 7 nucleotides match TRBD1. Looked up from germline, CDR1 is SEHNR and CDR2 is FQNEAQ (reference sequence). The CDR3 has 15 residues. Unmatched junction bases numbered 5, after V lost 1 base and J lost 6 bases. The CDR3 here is CASSLGGQVDEKLFF. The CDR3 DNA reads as TGTGCCAGCAGCTTAGGAGGACAGGTTGATGAAAAACTGTTTTTT.

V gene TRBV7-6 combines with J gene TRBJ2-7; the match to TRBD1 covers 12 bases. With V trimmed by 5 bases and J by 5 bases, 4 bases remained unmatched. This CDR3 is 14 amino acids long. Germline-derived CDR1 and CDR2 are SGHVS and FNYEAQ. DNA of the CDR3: TGTGCCAGCAGCCCCCGGGACAGGGGGCACGAGCAGTACTTC. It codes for CASSPRDRGHEQYF.

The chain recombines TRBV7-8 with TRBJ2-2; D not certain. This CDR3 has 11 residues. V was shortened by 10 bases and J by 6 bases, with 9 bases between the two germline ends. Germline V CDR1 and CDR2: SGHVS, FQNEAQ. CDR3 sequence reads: CAILISGELFF. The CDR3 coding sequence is TGTGCCATCCTGATCTCCGGGGAGCTGTTTTTT.

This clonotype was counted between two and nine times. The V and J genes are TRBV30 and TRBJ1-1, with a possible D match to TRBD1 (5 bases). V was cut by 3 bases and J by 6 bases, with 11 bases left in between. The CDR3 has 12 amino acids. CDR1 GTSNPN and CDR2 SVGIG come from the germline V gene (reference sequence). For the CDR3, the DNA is TGTGCCTGGAGCCACCAGGGTCCTGAAGCTTTCTTT. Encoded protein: CAWSHQGPEAFF.

CDR3 in amino acids: CASAGLYNEQFF. CDR3 coding DNA: TGTGCCAGCGCGGGACTTTACAATGAGCAGTTCTTC. The gene calls are TRBV25-1 and TRBJ2-1; possibly TRBD2 for D (6 bases). Trimming took 8 bases from V and 4 from J, leaving 9 bases between them. The CDR3 runs 12 residues. Germline V gives CDR1 MGHDK, CDR2 SYGVNS.

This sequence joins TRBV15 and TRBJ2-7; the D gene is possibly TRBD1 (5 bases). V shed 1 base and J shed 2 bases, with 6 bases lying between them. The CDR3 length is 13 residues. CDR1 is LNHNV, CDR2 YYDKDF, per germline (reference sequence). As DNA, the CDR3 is TGTGCCACCAGCAGAGTGGGGCCCTACGAGCAGTACTTC. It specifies CATSRVGPYEQYF.

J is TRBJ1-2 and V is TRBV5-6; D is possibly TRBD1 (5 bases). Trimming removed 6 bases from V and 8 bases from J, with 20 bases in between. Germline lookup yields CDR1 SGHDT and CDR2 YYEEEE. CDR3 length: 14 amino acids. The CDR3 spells CASTWGRYARGYTF. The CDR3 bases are TGTGCCAGCACGTGGGGCCGTTACGCGCGAGGCTACACCTTC.

The CDR3 region has the DNA TGTGCCAGCAGGGCGTGGTCTGAGAGCACAGATACGCAGTATTTT. This translates into CASRAWSESTDTQYF. The rearrangement links TRBV2 to TRBJ2-3; the D is unclear. From germline, CDR1 is SNHLY and CDR2 FYNNEI. V lost 6 bases to trimming and J lost 0 bases, with 13 bases between them. This CDR3 contains 15 residues.

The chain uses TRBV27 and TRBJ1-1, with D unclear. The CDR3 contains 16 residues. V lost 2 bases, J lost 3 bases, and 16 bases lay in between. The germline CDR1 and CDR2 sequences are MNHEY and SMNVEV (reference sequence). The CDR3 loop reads CASSLMAAKADTEAFF. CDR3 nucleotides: TGTGCCAGCAGTTTAATGGCGGCAAAAGCGGACACTGAAGCTTTCTTT.

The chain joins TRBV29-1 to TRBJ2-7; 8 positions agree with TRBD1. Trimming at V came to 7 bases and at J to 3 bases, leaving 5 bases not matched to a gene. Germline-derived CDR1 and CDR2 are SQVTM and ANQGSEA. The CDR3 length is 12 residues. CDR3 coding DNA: TGCAGCGCCCTACAGGGGGTCTACGAGCAGTACTTC. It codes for CSALQGVYEQYF.

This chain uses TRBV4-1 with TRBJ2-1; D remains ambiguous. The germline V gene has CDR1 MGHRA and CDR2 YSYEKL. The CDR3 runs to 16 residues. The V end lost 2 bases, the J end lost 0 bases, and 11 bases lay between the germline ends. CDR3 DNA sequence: TGCGCCAGCAGCCAACCCCCTGTTAGCTCCTACAATGAGCAGTTCTTC. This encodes CASSQPPVSSYNEQFF.

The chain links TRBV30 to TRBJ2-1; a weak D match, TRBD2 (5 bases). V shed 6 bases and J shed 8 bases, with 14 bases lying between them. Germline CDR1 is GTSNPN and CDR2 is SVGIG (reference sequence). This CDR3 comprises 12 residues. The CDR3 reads CACTPAGDEQFF. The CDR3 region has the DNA TGTGCCTGCACCCCGGCGGGTGATGAGCAGTTCTTC.

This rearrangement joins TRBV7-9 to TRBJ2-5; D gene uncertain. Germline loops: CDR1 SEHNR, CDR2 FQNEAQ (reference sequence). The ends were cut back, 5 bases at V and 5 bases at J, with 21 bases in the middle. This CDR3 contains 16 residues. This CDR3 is CASSPPDLLLRETQYF. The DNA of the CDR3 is TGTGCCAGCAGCCCCCCTGACTTACTCTTGCGGGAGACCCAGTACTTC.

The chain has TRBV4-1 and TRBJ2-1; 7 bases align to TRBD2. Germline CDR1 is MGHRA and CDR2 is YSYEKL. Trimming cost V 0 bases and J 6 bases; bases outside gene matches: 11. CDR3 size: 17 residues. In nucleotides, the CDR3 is TGCGCCAGCAGCCAAGAATGGGCTAGCGGAGTATTCAATGAGCAGTTCTTC. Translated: CASSQEWASGVFNEQFF.

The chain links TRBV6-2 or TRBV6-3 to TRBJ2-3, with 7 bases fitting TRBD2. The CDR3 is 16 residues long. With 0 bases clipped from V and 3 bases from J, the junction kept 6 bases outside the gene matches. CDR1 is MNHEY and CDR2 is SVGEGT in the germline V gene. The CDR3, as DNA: TGTGCCAGCAGTTACTCGGAGTCTAGCGGTACAGATACGCAGTATTTT. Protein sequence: CASSYSESSGTDTQYF.

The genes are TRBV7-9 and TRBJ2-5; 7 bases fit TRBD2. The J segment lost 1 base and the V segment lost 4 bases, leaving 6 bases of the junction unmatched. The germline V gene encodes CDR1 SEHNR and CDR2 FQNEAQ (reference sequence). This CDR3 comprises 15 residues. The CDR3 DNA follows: TGTGCCAGCAGCTCCCCTGGGAGGGGCCAAGAGACCCAGTACTTC. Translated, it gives CASSSPGRGQETQYF.

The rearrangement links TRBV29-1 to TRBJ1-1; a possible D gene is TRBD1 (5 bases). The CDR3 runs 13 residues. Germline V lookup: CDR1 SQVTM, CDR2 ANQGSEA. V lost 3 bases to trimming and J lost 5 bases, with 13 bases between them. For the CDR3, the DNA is TGCAGCGTTGATTCCGTAGGGGCGACTGAAGCTTTCTTT. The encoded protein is CSVDSVGATEAFF.

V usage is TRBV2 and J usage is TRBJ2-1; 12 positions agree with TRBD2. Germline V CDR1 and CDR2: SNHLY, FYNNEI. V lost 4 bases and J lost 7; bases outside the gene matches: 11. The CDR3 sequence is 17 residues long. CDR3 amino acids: CASSGYVLAGGENEQFF. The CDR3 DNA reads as TGTGCCAGCAGTGGGTACGTACTAGCGGGAGGAGAAAATGAGCAGTTCTTC.